Listed here are 9 T cell receptor beta chains from one sample, sequenced in a study of control samples from healthy donors and cancer patients. Sequenced by immunoSEQ multiplex PCR; TCRdb stores in-frame clones only, minus some. The sample has some 150,000 clones, roughly 94% seen once. Material for sequencing was PBMCs. Receptors originate from a man between 60 and 75 years old with colorectal cancer.

The chain is built from TRBV25-1 and TRBJ2-5; no clear D gene. This CDR3 has 14 residues. Germline V CDR1 and CDR2: MGHDK, SYGVNS. Trimming pared 5 bases from V and 5 bases from J, leaving 15 bases between. CDR3 region: CASSRLAREETQYF. Here the CDR3 DNA reads TGTGCCAGCAGTAGACTCGCGCGAGAGGAGACCCAGTACTTC.

V gene TRBV29-1 combines with J gene TRBJ2-3, with TRBD1 identical over 9 bases. This CDR3 is built from 13 residues. The V and J ends lost 7 bases and 1 base, in that order; junction bases with no gene match: 3. Germline CDR1 reads SQVTM; CDR2 reads ANQGSEA. The CDR3 reads CSARDRGTDTQYF. The CDR3 DNA sequence: TGCAGCGCCAGGGACAGGGGCACAGATACGCAGTATTTT.

V is TRBV18 and J is TRBJ1-1; no reliable D call. Germline-derived CDR1 and CDR2 are KGHSH and LQKENI. CDR3 length equals 17 residues. V gave up 6 bases and J gave up 4 bases, with 24 bases separating them. The CDR3 nucleotides read TGTGCCAGCTCCCCCTTACCCCTTAGCCGGGGAATCACTGAAGCTTTCTTT. Amino acid sequence: CASSPLPLSRGITEAFF.

V is TRBV5-6 and J is TRBJ1-1; possible D gene TRBD1, 5 bases. Germline assignment: CDR1 SGHDT and CDR2 YYEEEE. The CDR3 runs to 16 residues. The ends were cut back, 1 base at V and 0 bases at J, with 13 bases in the middle. The CDR3 sequence is CASSLTGGALNTEAFF. The CDR3 bases are TGTGCCAGCAGCTTGACAGGCGGGGCATTGAACACTGAAGCTTTCTTT.

The chain is built from TRBV14 and TRBJ2-7; the D is unclear. The CDR3 is 14 amino acids. Looked up from germline, CDR1 is SGHDN and CDR2 is FVKESK. Trimming cost V 1 base and J 1 base, with 8 bases left between them. Written as DNA, the CDR3 is TGTGCCAGCAGCCAAGGGTGGGGTTCCTACGAGCAGTACTTC. Translation: CASSQGWGSYEQYF.

The CDR3 region is CASSLAGNGATNEKLFF. The CDR3 DNA follows: TGTGCCAGCAGCTTAGCTGGGAACGGGGCAACTAATGAAAAACTGTTTTTT. The V gene is TRBV5-4, the J gene TRBJ1-4; D gene ambiguous. The CDR3 length is 17 residues. V lost 2 bases to trimming and J lost 0 bases, with 14 bases between them. In germline, CDR1 is SGHNT, CDR2 YYREEE (reference sequence).

This clone was counted only a few times. The same CDR3 also results from other DNA sequences found in this sample. The chain is built from TRBV6-2 or TRBV6-3 and TRBJ1-1; the match to TRBD1 covers 7 bases. Germline V gene data show CDR1 as MNHEY and CDR2 as SVGEGT. Unmatched junction bases numbered 4, after V lost 5 bases and J lost 4 bases. The CDR3 has 13 amino acids. The CDR3: CASSDRARTEAFF. The CDR3 bases are TGTGCCAGCAGTGACAGGGCACGCACTGAAGCTTTCTTT.

The chain recombines TRBV6-5 with TRBJ2-5; 7 nucleotides line up with TRBD1. The CDR3 has 16 amino acids. After removal of 4 bases from V and 5 bases from J, the junction contained 13 bases not matched to a gene. Germline loops: CDR1 MNHEY, CDR2 SVGAGI. The CDR3 DNA sequence: TGTGCCAGCAGTTTAAAGACAGGGCTGACGGGGGAGACCCAGTACTTC. Its protein is CASSLKTGLTGETQYF.

The chain recombines TRBV5-5 with TRBJ1-2, with D unclear. V was clipped by 4 bases and J by 2 bases, with 12 bases between them. Germline-derived CDR1 and CDR2 are SGHKS and YYEKEE (reference sequence). CDR3 length: 14 amino acids. The CDR3 DNA sequence: TGTGCCAGCAGCCTACCCTTCGGGAACTATGGCTACACCTTC. The encoded protein is CASSLPFGNYGYTF.